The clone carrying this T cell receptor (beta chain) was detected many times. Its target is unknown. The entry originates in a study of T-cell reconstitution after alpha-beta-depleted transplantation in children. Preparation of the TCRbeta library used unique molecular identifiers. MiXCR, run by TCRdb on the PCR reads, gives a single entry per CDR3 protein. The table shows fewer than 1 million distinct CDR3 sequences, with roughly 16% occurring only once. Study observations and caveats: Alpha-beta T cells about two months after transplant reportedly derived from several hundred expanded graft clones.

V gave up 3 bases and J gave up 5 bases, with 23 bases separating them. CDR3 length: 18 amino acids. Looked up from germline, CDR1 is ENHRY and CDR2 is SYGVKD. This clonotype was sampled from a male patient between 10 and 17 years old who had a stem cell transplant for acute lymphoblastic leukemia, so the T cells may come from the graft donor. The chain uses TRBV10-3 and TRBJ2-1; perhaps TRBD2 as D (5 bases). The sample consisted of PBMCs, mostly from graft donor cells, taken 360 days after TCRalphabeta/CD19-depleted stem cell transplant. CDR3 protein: CAISEMHASGGFNNEQFF. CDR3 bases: TGTGCCATCAGTGAAATGCATGCCTCCGGCGGGTTCAACAATGAGCAGTTCTTC.